This is a list of T cell receptor beta chains from one sample in a study of vaccination and CD4 T cells after COVID-19. TCRdb independently ran MiXCR on the PCR reads; one entry per CDR3 protein. The data contain several thousand distinct CDR3 sequences, over 35% of them singletons. The antigens for these receptors are not known. The sequencing input was CD4+ T cells from blood, cultured in vitro. The source of these receptors is a human donor in good health. Each CDR3 is given with its conserved first and last residue. Each record gives: D gene, V gene, clone size, J gene, CDR3 DNA, CDR3 protein. The D gene is left open where the match is weak. Rows may omit the clone size; those that give it use once, few, many or a size class.

>.|TRBV14|.|TRBJ2-2
TGTGCCAGCAGCCAACCCTCCGGGGGCCTAAAGGGCGGGGAGCTGTTTTTT
CASSQPSGGLKGGELFF
>.|TRBV11-2|.|TRBJ2-7
TGTGCCAGCAGCTTAGTGGGTCAAAACGAGCAGTACTTC
CASSLVGQNEQYF
>.|TRBV6-1|few|TRBJ2-1
TGTGCCAGCAGTCTGCCAGGCGGGCATGAGCAGTTCTTC
CASSLPGGHEQFF
>.|TRBV5-1|.|TRBJ2-2
TGCGCCAGCAGCTCGGGACGATCGAACACCGGGGAGCTGTTTTTT
CASSSGRSNTGELFF
>.|TRBV27|.|TRBJ2-5
TGTGCCAGCAGTAAGGGGAGAGAGACCCAGTACTTC
CASSKGRETQYF
>TRBD1|TRBV18|few|TRBJ1-2
TGTGCCAGCTCACCTTGGGACAGGGGAAACTATGGCTACACCTTC
CASSPWDRGNYGYTF
>TRBD2|TRBV6-2/TRBV6-3|.|TRBJ2-1
TGTGCCAGCAGTTTCCAACTAGCGGGAGGAGGCAATGAGCAGTTCTTC
CASSFQLAGGGNEQFF
>.|TRBV6-2/TRBV6-3|.|TRBJ1-1
TGTGCCAGCAGTTGGGTTAACACTGAAGCTTTCTTT
CASSWVNTEAFF
>.|TRBV4-1|few|TRBJ2-5
TGCGCCAGCAGCCAATTCATTTCTGAGACCCAGTACTTC
CASSQFISETQYF
>TRBD1|TRBV20-1|few|TRBJ2-3
TGCAGTGCCCTAACACCGGGACAGGGGGCCGGAGATACGCAGTATTTT
CSALTPGQGAGDTQYF
>TRBD1|TRBV7-2|few|TRBJ1-1
TGTGCCAGCAGCTTTACAGGGGGCTCGAGCACTGAAGCTTTCTTT
CASSFTGGSSTEAFF
>.|TRBV20-1|medium-sized|TRBJ2-1
TGCAGTGCTAGAGATCTGGATTTCTACAATGAGCAGTTCTTC
CSARDLDFYNEQFF
>.|TRBV19|few|TRBJ1-1
TGTGCCAGTAGCCTACAAAGTGGGACTGAAGCTTTCTTT
CASSLQSGTEAFF
>TRBD2|TRBV7-9|.|TRBJ2-7
TGTGCCAGCAGCTTTGGGACTAGCGGCCCCGAGCAGTACTTC
CASSFGTSGPEQYF
>.|TRBV5-1|.|TRBJ2-1
TGCGCCAGCAGAAGTAACAGTTTGGGCTACAATGAGCAGTTCTTC
CASRSNSLGYNEQFF
>.|TRBV14|few|TRBJ1-2
TGTGCCAGCAGCCAAGATCAGGGCTACTATGGCTACACCTTC
CASSQDQGYYGYTF
>TRBD1|TRBV24-1|.|TRBJ2-3
TGTGCCACCAGTGATCCGTGGAAACAGGGGGGTCAGGCCACACGAGATACGCAGTATTTT
CATSDPWKQGGQATRDTQYF
>.|TRBV12-3/TRBV12-4|.|TRBJ2-7
TGTGCCAGCAGCCCCAGGAGCTCCTACGAGCAGTACTTC
CASSPRSSYEQYF
>TRBD1|TRBV19|.|TRBJ1-6
TGTGCCAGTAGTCCCCGACAGGGAAAAAATTCACCCCTCCACTTT
CASSPRQGKNSPLHF
>TRBD1|TRBV20-1|.|TRBJ2-7
TGCAGTGCTGGACCGGCGGACAGGGGTGCCTACGAGCAGTACTTC
CSAGPADRGAYEQYF